One and the same sample provided the 23 T cell receptor beta chains below, sequenced in a study of CXCR3-negative and CXCR3-positive naive CD8 T cells. The authors made the TRB cDNA libraries by 5' RACE using UMI labels. TCRdb re-analyzed the 5' RACE reads; it lists each CDR3 protein once, without DNA. This sample's table reports about 62,000 distinct CDR3 sequences. The sample taken for sequencing was naive CXCR3- CD8+ T cells from blood. Regarding subset: CD45RO-CCR7+CD27+CD95- naive CD8+ T cells lacking CXCR3 (TNR3-). These receptors originate from a human donor in good health. Some clones in this sample may be carry-over from other donors' samples.

J is TRBJ2-7 and V is TRBV14. The CDR3 runs 13 residues. Germline V gene sequence: CDR1 SGHDN, CDR2 FVKESK. Here the CDR3 reads CASSDGWYYEQYF.

This rearrangement joins TRBV14 to TRBJ1-1; there is no DNA to check the TCRdb D call of TRBD1. The germline V gene encodes CDR1 SGHDN and CDR2 FVKESK. CDR3 size: 16 residues. This CDR3 is CASSPTGGFIETEAFF.

The chain employs TRBV6-6 and TRBJ1-2; TCRdb outputs TRBD1, but without DNA this stays unchecked. This CDR3 has 15 amino acids. Germline assignment: CDR1 MNHNY and CDR2 SVGAGI (reference sequence). The CDR3 spells CASSYPLGTGYGCTF.

The chain employs TRBV29-1 and TRBJ1-2; TCRdb returns TRBD1, unconfirmable since there is no DNA. Germline CDR1 SQVTM, CDR2 ANQGSEA. CDR3 length: 14 amino acids. CDR3 sequence: CSVARDVANYGYTF.

The rearrangement uses TRBV28 and TRBJ1-5; TCRdb proposes TRBD1, but this gene call is untestable without DNA. CDR1 is MDHEN and CDR2 is SYDVKM in the germline V gene. CDR3 length equals 14 residues. CDR3: CASSPISGDQPQHF.

The chain combines TRBV28 with TRBJ2-7; TCRdb gives TRBD1 as the D gene, but with no DNA this cannot be confirmed. This CDR3 comprises 14 residues. CDR1 is MDHEN and CDR2 is SYDVKM in the germline V gene. The CDR3 protein is CASSFGGEGYEQYF.

CDR3 sequence: CASSPPQGQEEFLAKNIQYF. The gene calls are TRBV7-2 and TRBJ2-4; TCRdb designates TRBD1, a call that cannot be tested without DNA. Germline assignment: CDR1 SGHTA and CDR2 FQGNSA. The CDR3 has 20 amino acids.

This chain links TRBV20-1 with TRBJ2-1; TCRdb gives TRBD2 as the D gene, but with no DNA this cannot be confirmed. The germline gives CDR1 DFQATT, CDR2 SNEGSKA (reference sequence). The CDR3 extends over 12 amino acids. CDR3 in amino acids: CSAREREVEQFF.

This clonotype is labeled medium-sized based on frequency. The gene calls are TRBV29-1 and TRBJ2-7; TCRdb designates TRBD2, a call that cannot be tested without DNA. This CDR3 contains 13 residues. Germline-derived CDR1 and CDR2 are SQVTM and ANQGSEA. CDR3 in amino acids: CSVVEGSPYEQYF.

The chain joins TRBV21-1 to TRBJ1-1; TCRdb's D gene call, TRBD1, goes unchecked for lack of DNA. TRBV21-1 constitutes a pseudogene. The CDR3 has 19 amino acids. The CDR3 loop reads CASSRVRGRGLGVNTEAFF.

The chain has TRBV28 and TRBJ1-2; TCRdb picks TRBD1, but there is no DNA to check that call. The CDR3 length is 14 residues. Germline V gene data show CDR1 as MDHEN and CDR2 as SYDVKM. The CDR3 reads CASSLEVPVGGYTF.

The J gene is TRBJ1-1, the V gene TRBV7-9. Germline V gene lookup returns CDR1 SEHNR and CDR2 FQNEAQ (reference sequence). CDR3 size: 14 residues. This chain's CDR3 is CASSLAGLNTEAFF.

The rearrangement links TRBV28 to TRBJ2-5; TCRdb names TRBD2, which stays unverified in the absence of DNA. The CDR3 is 17 amino acids. In germline, CDR1 is MDHEN, CDR2 SYDVKM. The chain's CDR3 is CASSFVFAGGPAETQYF.

The chain recombines TRBV7-9 with TRBJ2-7. Germline assignment: CDR1 SEHNR and CDR2 FQNEAQ (reference sequence). This CDR3 comprises 13 residues. This CDR3 reads CASSPLEDYEQYF.

The rearrangement links TRBV6-6 to TRBJ2-1; TCRdb's D call, TRBD1, is unchecked because there is no DNA. CDR1 MNHNY and CDR2 SVGAGI come from the germline V gene (reference sequence). The CDR3 loop spans 14 amino acids. CDR3: CASTPRDSLNGQFF.

By frequency, this clonotype is medium-sized (0.01 to 0.1%). The chain is built from TRBV13 and TRBJ2-1; without DNA, the TCRdb call of TRBD1 cannot be checked. Germline loops: CDR1 PRHDT, CDR2 FYEKMQ (reference sequence). The CDR3 spans 15 residues. The CDR3 reads CASSNRQGSYNEQFF. Full variable domain (rest looked up from reference TRBV13 and TRBJ2-1): AAGVIQSPRHLIKEKRETATLKCYPIPRHDTVYWYQQGPGQDPQFLISFYEKMQSDKGSIPDRFSAQQFSDYHSELNMSSLELGDSALYFCASSNRQGSYNEQFFGPGTRLTVL.

V and J are TRBV7-9 and TRBJ1-2. This CDR3 is built from 15 residues. The germline V gene has CDR1 SEHNR and CDR2 FQNEAQ (reference sequence). CDR3 sequence reads: CASSLLGTAIWGYTF.

The chain links TRBV11-2 to TRBJ2-1; the TRBD2 assignment by TCRdb is unverifiable without DNA. Looked up from germline, CDR1 is SGHAT and CDR2 is FQNNGV. The CDR3 has 17 residues. This chain's CDR3 is CASSRGGRGVWRNEQFF.

The chain has TRBV20-1 and TRBJ2-1; TCRdb gives TRBD1 as the D gene, but with no DNA this cannot be confirmed. Per germline, CDR1 DFQATT and CDR2 SNEGSKA (reference sequence). The CDR3 has 11 amino acids. Here the CDR3 reads CSAREHNEQFF.

CDR3 protein: CASSLLDGPNTGELFF. The chain carries TRBV7-9 and TRBJ2-2. Germline-derived CDR1 and CDR2 are SEHNR and FQNEAQ (reference sequence). The length of the CDR3 is 16 residues.

The chain carries TRBV30 and TRBJ2-5; TCRdb returns TRBD2, unconfirmable since there is no DNA. This CDR3 is 15 amino acids long. Germline values: CDR1 GTSNPN, CDR2 SVGIG (reference sequence). CDR3 in amino acids: CAWSVDEEGPETQYF.

This chain joins TRBV10-1 and TRBJ2-2; there is no DNA to check the TCRdb D call of TRBD2. Looked up from germline, CDR1 is WNHNN and CDR2 is SYGVQD (reference sequence). The CDR3 totals 19 residues. The CDR3: CASSEGLAGAHPNTGELFF.

This chain uses TRBV7-3 with TRBJ2-7; TCRdb gives TRBD2 as the D gene, but with no DNA this cannot be confirmed. The CDR3 is 13 residues long. CDR1 and CDR2 (germline): SGHTA, FQGTGA. The CDR3 here is CASSSLSGSEQYF.